These T cell receptor beta chains were read from a single sample in a study of TIL therapy for anti-PD-1-resistant metastatic lung cancer. The assay was immunoSEQ multiplex PCR, and TCRdb's table has in-frame clones only and misses some. The profile covers approximately 45,000 clones, with roughly 85% appearing a single time and roughly 15% taken by the ten largest. The sample consisted of blood, taken at baseline. These receptors all stem from a man in his 70s with non-small cell lung cancer. The CDR3 runs from the conserved cysteine through the conserved F or W. Each record gives: CDR3 length, V gene, clone size, CDR3 protein. Clone size appears in some rows only: once, few, many, or a class for an expanded clone.

12,TRBV5-6,few,CASSKDRVRAFF
14,TRBV5-1,once,CASSFGAENNEQFF
15,TRBV13,few,CASSLGSGSGQPQHF
15,TRBV5-4,NA,CASSLVGRLNTEAFF
16,TRBV27,NA,CASSRTTQGMNTEAFF
15,TRBV6-5,NA,CASSYRPGDNSPLHF
14,TRBV4-3,NA,CASSQDRDSGKQFF
14,TRBV5-1,NA,CASTTGGSYNEQFF
17,TRBV27,NA,CASSLSPSLGAKNIQYF
16,TRBV11-3,NA,CASSLEPGQGPWEQYF
16,TRBV6-6,NA,CASSYRGPSTNEKLFF
17,TRBV19,NA,CASSPHPRLAGENEQFF
14,TRBV6-1,NA,CASSEGGGGGGYTF
12,TRBV25-1,NA,CASNFFGVGYTF
12,TRBV28,NA,CASSLLNYGYTF
13,TRBV6-6,NA,CASTNAGVGEQYF
15,TRBV27,few,CASRATGGPNQPQHF
13,TRBV5-5,NA,CASSLGLNTEAFF
15,TRBV21-1,NA,CASSPTVRGREKLFF
11,TRBV6-5,NA,CASKGVETQYF
13,TRBV7-3,NA,CASSLYPNQPQHF
13,TRBV7-9,NA,CASSLQGANGYTF
12,TRBV28,NA,CASSFVDSQAFF
13,TRBV6-1,once,CASSSGPIYEQYF
15,TRBV11-2,NA,CASRQVRRSYNEQFF
15,TRBV28,NA,CASSLLKGPTYEQYF
16,TRBV7-9,NA,CASRPRGVETYNEQFF
12,TRBV6-1,NA,CASRQGTTEAFF
16,TRBV13,NA,CASSLNGARDTGELFF
14,TRBV5-6,few,CASRLRGSGNTIYF
14,TRBV7-9,NA,CASSIADRGNEQYF
16,TRBV12-2,NA,CASRLVPSGSNNEQFF
15,TRBV5-1,NA,CASSLGTGLYGEAFF
13,TRBV7-9,NA,CASSLTSGREQFF
15,TRBV27,NA,CASSLLSGSRYEQFF
16,TRBV10-1,NA,CASSVGPDSPSYEQYF
13,TRBV7-9,NA,CASMESYNSPLHF
15,TRBV2,NA,CASRAGQSQNTEAFF
15,TRBV7-2,NA,CASSLKFSANTEAFF
11,TRBV19,NA,CASSVRNEQFF